The clone carrying this T cell receptor (beta chain) was seen more than once but under ten times. No antigen is known for it. Germline values: CDR1 SNHLY, CDR2 FYNNEI. Deletions cut 4 bases from V and 13 bases from J, with 17 bases between. The length of the CDR3 is 14 residues. Blood got drawn at baseline, again on cycle 4 day 1, and then on cycle 7 day 1. The data were taken from a study of OX40 agonist ivuxolimab in advanced cancers. The study, taken as a whole, reports: Within 6 weeks, CD4+ and CD8+ blood T cells expanded clonally at 0.1 to 3.0 mg/kg. The study found that CD8+ T cells averaged more expanded clones than CD4+.

Generated by immunoSEQ multiplex PCR, the TCRdb table keeps only in-frame clones and is missing some. The repertoire holds roughly 33,000 clones, with about four fifths as singletons. The sequence derives from an adult with an advanced solid tumor such as melanoma, head and neck, liver or kidney cancer. The sample here was CD4+ or CD8+ T cells sorted from blood, taken in a trial of the OX40 agonist ivuxolimab. The chain is built from TRBV2 and TRBJ1-6, with D unresolved. The CDR3 DNA sequence: TGTGCCAGCAGTGGAGTGAACCCTCGATCCCCCCTCCACTTT. This gives the protein CASSGVNPRSPLHF.